One sample yielded the 12 T cell receptor beta chains listed below, sequenced in a study of blood T cell repertoires in COVID-19. Produced via immunoSEQ multiplex PCR; TCRdb's table is partial and in-frame only. Of over 250,000 clones detected, 85% appear once; the ten largest clones hold roughly 14%. Sequenced: peripheral blood. Receptors originate from a human donor in a cohort sampled during active COVID-19.

The J gene is TRBJ2-3, the V gene TRBV7-9; D is uncertain. CDR1 and CDR2 (germline): SEHNR, FQNEAQ (reference sequence). With 2 bases removed from V and 1 base from J, the gap between germline ends came to 7 bases. The length of the CDR3 is 14 residues. Here the CDR3 DNA reads TGTGCCAGCAGCTTATTATCTGGCACAGATACGCAGTATTTT. Its translation: CASSLLSGTDTQYF.

This clone was observed a few times. V and J are TRBV21-1 and TRBJ2-1; TRBD1, the table's D call, was not compared with the DNA. TRBV21-1 is described as a pseudogene. CDR3 size: 20 residues. CDR3 in DNA: TGTGCCAGCAAGGGAAGACGGGACAGGGACGTCCACGACTCCTACAATGAGCAGTTCTTC. As protein: CASKGRRDRDVHDSYNEQFF.

The chain employs TRBV6-6 and TRBJ2-2, with D possibly being TRBD2 (5 bases). In germline, CDR1 is MNHNY, CDR2 SVGAGI (reference sequence). This CDR3 is 12 amino acids long. Trimming shortened V by 7 bases and J by 8 bases, and 11 bases separated the two germline ends. As DNA, the CDR3 is TGTGCCAGCACTAGCCTGCGGGGGGAGCTGTTTTTT. Protein product: CASTSLRGELFF.

For this clone: The junction departs from the called germline gene at one end, perhaps through a read error. This chain joins TRBV20-1 and TRBJ1-1, with D perhaps matching TRBD1 (5 bases). The CDR3 runs 11 residues. Germline-derived CDR1 and CDR2 are DFQATT and SNEGSKA (reference sequence). The CDR3 bases are TGTAGTGCAGGGAGGAACACTGAAGCTTTCTTT. It specifies CSAGRNTEAFF.

This clone turned up a few times. The chain uses TRBV4-3 and TRBJ1-1; 7 bases agree with TRBD1. V lost 2 bases, J lost 8 bases, and 5 bases stayed unmatched. CDR1 and CDR2 from the germline V gene are LGHNA and YSLEER. CDR3 length: 13 amino acids. The CDR3 nucleotides read TGCGCCAGCAGCCAAAGAGGGGGCGCAGAAGCTTTCTTT. It encodes CASSQRGGAEAFF.

This chain connects TRBV30 to TRBJ2-4; 7 positions match TRBD2. The CDR3 totals 15 residues. Germline lookup yields CDR1 GTSNPN and CDR2 SVGIG (reference sequence). The V segment lost 0 bases and the J segment 5 bases; nucleotides outside the gene matches: 7. The CDR3 here is CAWSVGGGLQNIQYF. The CDR3 DNA reads TGTGCCTGGAGTGTGGGGGGAGGGCTGCAAAACATTCAGTACTTC.

The chain carries TRBV5-5 and TRBJ2-1, with 11 nucleotides matching TRBD1. The CDR3 loop spans 18 amino acids. The trim removed 4 bases at V and 4 bases at J, leaving 13 bases unmatched. Germline loops: CDR1 SGHKS, CDR2 YYEKEE (reference sequence). As DNA, the CDR3 is TGTGCCAGCAGCCGAGGACAGGGGGCTACCCCCATATACAATGAGCAGTTCTTC. It codes for CASSRGQGATPIYNEQFF.

The chain couples TRBV3-1 (or the pseudogene TRBV3-2) to TRBJ2-7, with TRBD1 matching 9 bases. Germline CDR1 LGHDT, CDR2 YNNKEL (reference sequence). V shed 4 bases, J shed 5 bases, and the junction held 6 bases outside the gene matches. The CDR3 loop spans 14 amino acids. This chain's CDR3 is CASSLGTGSNEQYF. CDR3 nucleotides: TGTGCCAGCAGCCTCGGGACAGGGTCGAACGAGCAGTACTTC.

This rearrangement joins TRBV11-2 to TRBJ1-5; 9 bases are a match to TRBD1. Unmatched junction bases numbered 3, after V lost 5 bases and J lost 7 bases. This CDR3 has 13 residues. Germline V gives CDR1 SGHAT, CDR2 FQNNGV. CDR3 loop: CASSRDREQPQHF. CDR3 bases: TGTGCCAGCAGCCGGGACAGGGAGCAGCCCCAGCATTTT.

The chain combines TRBV27 with TRBJ2-7, with a tentative D call TRBD2 (6 bases). V shed 5 bases and J shed 5 bases, with 19 bases lying between them. This CDR3 has 15 amino acids. The germline V gene encodes CDR1 MNHEY and CDR2 SMNVEV (reference sequence). CDR3 nucleotide sequence: TGTGCCAGCAGTCCTACCCCCCTAGCGTCCAACGAGCAGTACTTC. It translates to CASSPTPLASNEQYF.

V and J are TRBV20-1 and TRBJ2-1; tentatively, D is TRBD2 (6 bases). Per the germline V gene, CDR1 is DFQATT and CDR2 is SNEGSKA (reference sequence). Trimming took off 3 bases at V and 12 bases at J, with 9 bases between the two ends. The CDR3 extends over 10 amino acids. CDR3 nucleotide sequence: TGCAGTGCTAGTGCGGGATTGCAGTTCTTC. Translated: CSASAGLQFF.

J is TRBJ2-3 and V is TRBV7-2; possible D gene TRBD1, 6 bases. This CDR3 has 16 amino acids. The V end lost 6 bases, the J end lost 0 bases, and 16 bases lay between the germline ends. The V gene's germline CDR1 is SGHTA and CDR2 FQGNSA. CDR3 residues: CASSLHPTGSTDTQYF. The CDR3 DNA follows: TGTGCCAGCAGTTTGCACCCGACAGGTAGCACAGATACGCAGTATTTT.